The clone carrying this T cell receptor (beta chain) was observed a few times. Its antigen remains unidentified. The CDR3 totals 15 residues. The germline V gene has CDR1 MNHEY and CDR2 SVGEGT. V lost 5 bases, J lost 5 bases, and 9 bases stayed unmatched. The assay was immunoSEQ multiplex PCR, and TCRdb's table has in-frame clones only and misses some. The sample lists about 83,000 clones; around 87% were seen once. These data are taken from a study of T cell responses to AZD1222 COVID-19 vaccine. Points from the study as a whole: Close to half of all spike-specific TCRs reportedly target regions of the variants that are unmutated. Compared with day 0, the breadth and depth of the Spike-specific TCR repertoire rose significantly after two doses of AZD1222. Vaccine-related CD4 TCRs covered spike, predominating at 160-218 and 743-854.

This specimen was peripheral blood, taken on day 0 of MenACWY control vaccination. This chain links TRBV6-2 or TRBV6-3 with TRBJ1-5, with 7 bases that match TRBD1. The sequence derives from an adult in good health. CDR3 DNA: TGTGCCAGCAGTAAACGACAGGGATGGGATCAGCCCCAGCATTTT. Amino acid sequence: CASSKRQGWDQPQHF.